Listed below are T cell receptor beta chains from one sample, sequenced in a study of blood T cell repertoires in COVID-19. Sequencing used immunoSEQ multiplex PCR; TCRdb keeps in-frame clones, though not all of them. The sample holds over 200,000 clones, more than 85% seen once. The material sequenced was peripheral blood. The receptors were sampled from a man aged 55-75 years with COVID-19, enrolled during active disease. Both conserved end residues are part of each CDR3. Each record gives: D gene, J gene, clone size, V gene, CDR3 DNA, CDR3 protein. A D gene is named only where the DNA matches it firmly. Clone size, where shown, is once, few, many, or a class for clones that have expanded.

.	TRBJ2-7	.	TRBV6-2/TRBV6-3	TGTGCCAGCAGTTTGGGCGGGATACCCTTGGACGAGCAGTACTTC	CASSLGGIPLDEQYF
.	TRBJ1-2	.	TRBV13	TGTGCCAGCAACAAAGCCGGGGGTAACTATGGCTACACCTTC	CASNKAGGNYGYTF
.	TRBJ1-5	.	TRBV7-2	TGTGCCAGCAGCTTAGCGGGGGGGAGCAATCAGCCCCAGCATTTT	CASSLAGGSNQPQHF
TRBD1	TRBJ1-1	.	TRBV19	TGTGCCAGTAGTGAAAAGGGGGCGCAGGCTTTCTTT	CASSEKGAQAFF
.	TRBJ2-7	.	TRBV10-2	TGCGCCAGTACCTACGGGAGTTCCTACGAGCAGTACTTC	CASTYGSSYEQYF
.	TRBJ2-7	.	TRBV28	TGTGCCAGCAGTTTAGCGGGCGGGGCTGACAGCTCCTACGAGCAGTACTTC	CASSLAGGADSSYEQYF
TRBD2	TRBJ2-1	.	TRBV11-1	TGTGCCAGCAGCTCAGCGGGAGGCTACAATGAGCAGTTCTTC	CASSSAGGYNEQFF
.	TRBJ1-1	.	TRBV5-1	TGCGCCAGCAGCGTTTCAGGCAGGGGGAACACTGAAGCTTTCTTT	CASSVSGRGNTEAFF
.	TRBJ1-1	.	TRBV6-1	TGTGCCAGCAGTGAGAGAAACACTGAAGCTTTCTTT	CASSERNTEAFF
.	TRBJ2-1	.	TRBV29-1	TGCAGCGTTCGTAGGACAGAAGGGGGCAATGAGCAGTTCTTC	CSVRRTEGGNEQFF
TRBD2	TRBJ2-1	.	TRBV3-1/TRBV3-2	TGTGCCAGCAGCCATCCACTCGGGAGGGCGGGGTCCGGCAATGAGCAGTTCTTC	CASSHPLGRAGSGNEQFF
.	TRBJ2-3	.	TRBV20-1	TGCAGTGCTAGGGACGGGGGTACGCAGTATTTT	CSARDGGTQYF
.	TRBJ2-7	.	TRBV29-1	TGCAGCGTTGAGCCGGGGCAGTACTTC	CSVEPGQYF
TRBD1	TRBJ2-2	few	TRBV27	TGTGCCAGCACCGGGACAGGGTGGCAGGGTGGGGCCGGGGAGCTGTTTTTT	CASTGTGWQGGAGELFF
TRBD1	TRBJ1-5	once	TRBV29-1	TGCAGCGTTGGAGGGACAGGGGCCAATCAGCCCCAGCATTTT	CSVGGTGANQPQHF
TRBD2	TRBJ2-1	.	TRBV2	TGTGCCAGCGATCAGCGGGAGGGCCCAGTTGAGCAGTTCTTC	CASDQREGPVEQFF
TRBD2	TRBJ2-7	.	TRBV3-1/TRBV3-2	TGTGCCAGCAGCCAAGATCCCCCTCCTAGCGGGAGACACGAGCAGTACTTC	CASSQDPPPSGRHEQYF
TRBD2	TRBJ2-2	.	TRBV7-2	TGTGCCAGCAGCTTTACTAGCGGGAGGACCATCGGGGAGCTGTTTTTT	CASSFTSGRTIGELFF
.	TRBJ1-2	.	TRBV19	TGTGCCAGTAGTATAGTGAACAGGGCAGTCTCTAACTATGGCTACACCTTC	CASSIVNRAVSNYGYTF
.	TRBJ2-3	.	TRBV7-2	TGTGCCAGCAGCTCACAAAGGGCGGGACGAACTAGCACAGATACGCAGTATTTT	CASSSQRAGRTSTDTQYF
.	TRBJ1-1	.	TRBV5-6	TGTGCCAGCAGCTTAGACGGCTGGGCCACTGAAGCTTTCTTT	CASSLDGWATEAFF
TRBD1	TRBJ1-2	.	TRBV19	TGTGCCAGTAGTCTTTCCGGGACAGGGAGTCGGTACGACTATGGCTACACCTTC	CASSLSGTGSRYDYGYTF
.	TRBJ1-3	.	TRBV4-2	TGTGCCAGCAGCCAACCCGACAGCTCTGGAAACACCATATATTTT	CASSQPDSSGNTIYF
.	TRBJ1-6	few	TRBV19	TGTGCCAGTAGTACTCGGGCTTCCCAGACGGAGGGCGGTAGGTCACCCCTCCACTTT	CASSTRASQTEGGRSPLHF
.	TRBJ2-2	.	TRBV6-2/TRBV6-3	TGTGCCAGCAGTTACTCCCCTGTCAGGGGAACCGGGGAGCTGTTTTTT	CASSYSPVRGTGELFF
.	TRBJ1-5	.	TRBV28	TGTGCCAGCAATTCAGGGGATATACAGCCCCAGCATTTT	CASNSGDIQPQHF
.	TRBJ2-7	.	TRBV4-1	TGCGCCAGCAGCCAAGGTCAGGGTGGTCGGGAGCAGTACTTC	CASSQGQGGREQYF
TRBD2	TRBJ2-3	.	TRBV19	TGTGCCAGTCGTCGGGGGGGCAGCACAGATACGCAGTATTTT	CASRRGGSTDTQYF
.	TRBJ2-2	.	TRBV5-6	TGTGCCAGCAGCTTGGGAGGTGGTGCCGGGGAGCTGTTTTTT	CASSLGGGAGELFF
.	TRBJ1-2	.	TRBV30	TGTGCCTGGAGTGTATCCAGGGACTATGGCTACACCTTC	CAWSVSRDYGYTF
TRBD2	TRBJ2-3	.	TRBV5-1	TGCGCCAGCATGCCCTTTGAGCGGGGGGGCACAGATACGCAGTATTTT	CASMPFERGGTDTQYF
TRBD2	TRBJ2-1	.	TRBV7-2	TGTGCCAGCAGCTTTAGGCGGGAGGGGTTTTACAATGAGCAGTTCTTC	CASSFRREGFYNEQFF
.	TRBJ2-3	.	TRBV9	TGTGCCAGCAGCGTAGCCCCCATCACAGATACGCAGTATTTT	CASSVAPITDTQYF
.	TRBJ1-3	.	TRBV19	TGTGCCAGTAGTCCACGGGATCCTGGAAACACCATATATTTT	CASSPRDPGNTIYF
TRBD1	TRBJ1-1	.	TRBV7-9	TGTGCCAGCAGTCTAGAGGGGGCGCTCGGCGGTGAAGCTTTCTTT	CASSLEGALGGEAFF
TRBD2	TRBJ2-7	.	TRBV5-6	TGTGCCAGCAGCTGGGGACTAGCGGGATCCTACGAGCAGTACTTC	CASSWGLAGSYEQYF
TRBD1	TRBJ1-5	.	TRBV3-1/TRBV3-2	TGTGCCAGCAGCCACAGGGGGAGCAATCAGCCCCAGCATTTT	CASSHRGSNQPQHF